Each of the 4 T cell receptor beta chains below was sequenced from the same sample in a study of T cell repertoires in cytomegalovirus infection. TCRdb recomputed calls from the reads with MiXCR, one row per CDR3 protein. Seen here are 830,000 or so distinct CDR3 sequences, about 30% observed once, and the top ten hold approximately 13%. Their specific antigens are unknown. Source: cultured CD8+ T cells from PBMCs, taken from culture after CMV antigen stimulation. The receptors were sampled from a human donor in good health (CMV status not recorded). Some clones in this sample may be carry-over from other donors' samples.

This clonotype appeared a few times. V and J are TRBV9 and TRBJ1-1, with TRBD1 matching over 7 bases. V lost 4 bases to trimming and J lost 5 bases; unmatched junction nucleotides: 11. Germline V gene sequence: CDR1 SGDLS, CDR2 YYNGEE. This CDR3 contains 15 residues. Here the CDR3 DNA reads TGTGCCAGCAGCCCAGACCCGGCAGGGGGTACTGAAGCTTTCTTT. It translates to CASSPDPAGGTEAFF.

In its sample, this clonotype was seen once. V gene TRBV23-1 combines with J gene TRBJ2-7; D ambiguous. TRBV23-1 is flagged as an ORF with uncertain function. This CDR3 contains 13 residues. V was cut by 6 bases and J by 4 bases, with 13 bases left in between. Here the CDR3 reads CASSRWRFYEQYV. The CDR3 DNA reads TGCGCCAGCAGCCGTTGGCGATTTTACGAGCAGTACGTC.

This clonotype came up many times. This chain joins TRBV7-2 and TRBJ2-7; D is possibly TRBD1 or TRBD2 (6 bases each). Germline V gene data show CDR1 as SGHTA and CDR2 as FQGNSA. The CDR3 has 16 amino acids. Deletions cut 4 bases from V and 9 bases from J, with 25 bases between. The CDR3 loop is CASSCREPTGANGQYV. The CDR3 DNA reads TGTGCCAGCAGCTGCCGCGAACCGACGGGGGCGAATGGGCAGTACGTC.

A few counts support this clonotype. This rearrangement joins TRBV10-2 to TRBJ2-3; tentative D call: TRBD2 (7 bases). This CDR3 has 14 residues. Germline values: CDR1 WSHSY, CDR2 SAAADI. V lost 6 bases, J lost 3 bases, and 13 bases lay in between. The CDR3 reads CASRGRGRTDTQYF. The CDR3 region has the DNA TGCGCCAGCAGGGGGAGGGGGAGGACAGATACGCAGTATTTT.